The entry below gives a single T cell receptor beta chain sequence along with its context. As yet, its antigen is unknown. The use of a sample-barcoded 5' primer and a J-beta primer mix characterized a second PCR of about 7 to 12 cycles. One entry per CDR3 protein, called by TCRdb with MiXCR from the 5' RACE reads. In the table there are some 860,000 distinct CDR3 sequences, more than 55% of which are singletons. The data stem from a study of blood T cells in healthy people across ages. Whole-study findings and limits: Bulk PBMC profiling left naive and antigen-experienced comparisons inconclusive.

The receptor was isolated from a man in his forties in good health. Sequencing used blood.

The chain's CDR3 is CASSPGTETQYF. CDR3 coding DNA: TGCGCCAGCAGCCCCGGGACAGAGACCCAGTACTTC. This chain joins TRBV5-1 and TRBJ2-5; either TRBD1 or TRBD2 may supply D (5 bases each). Trimming shortened V by 4 bases and J by 4 bases, and 8 bases separated the two germline ends. CDR1 is SGHRS, CDR2 YFSETQ, per germline. This CDR3 has 12 amino acids.